Following are 14 T cell receptor beta chains from one sample sequenced in a study of tumor and adjacent non-tumor tissue in lung cancer. RNA was extracted from bulk tissue without any cell sorting. TCRbeta libraries were built with three rounds of nested PCR, modified from ARM-PCR. TCRdb passed the multiplex PCR reads through MiXCR, listing each CDR3 protein once. The sample consists of roughly 70,000 distinct CDR3 sequences, around 78% of them appearing once. Sequenced material: lung tumor tissue. The receptor set was obtained from a man aged 55 to 69 with non-small cell lung cancer.

This clonotype is medium-sized within its sample. The V call is TRBV30, the J call TRBJ2-1, with D possibly called TRBD1 or TRBD2 (7 bases each). Germline CDR1 is GTSNPN and CDR2 is SVGIG (reference sequence). V lost 4 bases to trimming and J lost 5 bases, with 15 bases between them. CDR3 length equals 14 residues. CDR3 sequence: CAWTGGQYNNEQFF. In DNA form, the CDR3 reads TGTGCCTGGACGGGGGGACAGTATAACAATGAGCAGTTCTTC.

With regard to this clonotype: The germline gene is not matched at one end of the junction; a read error may be the cause. The J gene is TRBJ2-7, the V gene TRBV11-1; D uncertain. The germline V gene has CDR1 SGHAT and CDR2 FQDESV (reference sequence). The CDR3 runs 13 residues. CDR3 nucleotides: TGTGCCAGCTGCTTAAATATTAACGGCGAGCAGTACTTC. Translating it yields CASCLNINGEQYF.

The chain joins TRBV29-1 to TRBJ2-1; D unresolved. The germline V and J ends were trimmed by 3 bases and 6 bases, with 9 bases remaining between them. Germline assignment: CDR1 SQVTM and CDR2 ANQGSEA. This CDR3 spans 12 amino acids. CDR3 nucleotides: TGCAGCGTTGATGGAAGTACCAATGAGCAGTTCTTC. Translation gives CSVDGSTNEQFF.

Worth noting for this clonotype: This may be a read error, as it is one base from a much larger clone. CDR3 in DNA: TGTGCCAGCACCAAACAGGGGTGGCAGCCCCAGCATTTT. This sequence encodes CASTKQGWQPQHF. The J gene is TRBJ1-5, the V gene TRBV21-1; the table's TRBD1 call for D was not verified on the DNA. TRBV21-1 is deemed a pseudogene. The CDR3 consists of 13 residues.

Notes on this clonotype: At one of its ends the junction is not consistent with the germline gene, which may arise from a read error. J is TRBJ1-2 and V is TRBV10-2; 7 bases align to TRBD1. The CDR3 loop spans 13 amino acids. Germline assignment: CDR1 WSHSY and CDR2 SAAADI. The CDR3 nucleotides read TGCACCAGCACCCGACAGGGCTACTATGGCTACACCTTC. Encoded protein: CTSTRQGYYGYTF.

V gene TRBV11-2 combines with J gene TRBJ2-1, with TRBD2 matching 9 bases. The J segment lost 10 bases and the V segment lost 7 bases, leaving 14 bases of the junction unmatched. The germline V gene has CDR1 SGHAT and CDR2 FQNNGV. The CDR3 length is 15 residues. The CDR3: CASNLASGVLWEQFF. CDR3 in DNA: TGTGCCAGCAACTTGGCTAGCGGGGTGCTGTGGGAGCAGTTCTTC.

The V call is TRBV18, the J call TRBJ2-5, with 9 bases matching TRBD2. CDR3 size: 15 residues. The J segment lost 3 bases and the V segment lost 4 bases, leaving 6 bases of the junction unmatched. Germline V gives CDR1 KGHSH, CDR2 LQKENI. This CDR3 reads CASSRIAGVKETQYF. In DNA form, the CDR3 reads TGTGCCAGCTCACGCATAGCGGGAGTGAAAGAGACCCAGTACTTC.

As regards this clonotype: At one end, the junction sequence differs from germline, possibly due to a read error. The V gene is TRBV10-3, the J gene TRBJ2-3; TRBD2 matches 10 bases. The CDR3 loop spans 15 amino acids. Germline assignment: CDR1 ENHRY and CDR2 SYGVKD. The CDR3 DNA is TGTACCATCGGTGAGTGGACTAGCGGCACAAATACGCAGTATTTT. This encodes CTIGEWTSGTNTQYF.

As for this clonotype: At one of its ends the junction is not consistent with the germline gene, which may arise from a read error. This chain connects TRBV6-6 to TRBJ1-1, with no clear D. The CDR3 has 16 residues. Germline V gene lookup returns CDR1 MNHNY and CDR2 SVGAGI (reference sequence). CDR3 sequence: CVSRRSGMGVNTEAFF. The CDR3 bases are TGTGTCAGCAGACGGAGCGGAATGGGTGTGAACACTGAAGCTTTCTTT.

The chain carries TRBV20-1 and TRBJ1-2; unclear D gene. Deletions cut 7 bases from V and 2 bases from J, with 14 bases between. CDR1 DFQATT and CDR2 SNEGSKA come from the germline V gene (reference sequence). CDR3 size: 13 residues. The CDR3 sequence is CSGQLGPNYGYTF. The CDR3 DNA is TGCAGTGGGCAGTTGGGTCCAAACTATGGCTACACCTTC.

This clonotype was detected only once. One end of the junction fails to match germline, which may point to a read error. This sequence joins TRBV20-1 and TRBJ2-1, with 7 bases that match TRBD2. Germline assignment: CDR1 DFQATT and CDR2 SNEGSKA (reference sequence). This CDR3 is built from 16 residues. The CDR3 region is CSAGLVGGGSYNEQFF. In DNA, the CDR3 is TGCAGTGCTGGACTAGTGGGAGGTGGTTCCTACAATGAACAGTTCTTC.

Notes on this clonotype: A read error may account for a junction end that differs from germline. V and J are TRBV11-3 and TRBJ2-2; D is perhaps TRBD2 (6 bases). The CDR3 extends over 15 amino acids. Germline-derived CDR1 and CDR2 are SGHNT and YENEEA. CDR3 loop: CPSSFGGTNAGELFF. In DNA form, the CDR3 reads TGTCCCAGCAGCTTCGGCGGGACGAACGCTGGGGAGCTGTTTTTT. Together with reference TRBV11-3 and TRBJ2-2, the CDR3 gives the full variable domain: EAGVVQSPRYKIIEKKQPVAFWCNPISGHNTLYWYLQNLGQGPELLIRYENEEAVDDSQLPKDRFSAERLKGVDSTLKIQPAELGDSAVYLCPSSFGGTNAGELFFGEGSRLTVL.

On this clonotype: This is likely a read error, given that the CDR3 carries no conserved phenylalanine or tryptophan at its end. This chain connects TRBV5-5 to TRBJ1-1; a weak D match, TRBD1 (5 bases). The CDR3 is made up of 14 amino acids. The V gene's germline CDR1 is SGHKS and CDR2 YYEKEE (reference sequence). Written as DNA, the CDR3 is TGTGCCAGCAGCTTGGTAGCGGGGCGGACTGAGGCTTTCTAT. Its translation: CASSLVAGRTEAFY.

As to this clonotype: Its ends do not fully match the called genes, so a read error is possible. The rearrangement links TRBV20-1 to TRBJ2-7; D possibly matches TRBD1 or TRBD2 (5 bases each). This CDR3 region has 15 residues. The germline V gene encodes CDR1 DFQATT and CDR2 SNEGSKA (reference sequence). Here the CDR3 DNA reads TGCAGTGCTGCAGTAGGGACGGTGAGCTCCTACGTGCAGTACTTC. It translates to CSAAVGTVSSYVQYF.